These T cell receptor beta chains were read from a single sample in a study of blood T cell repertoires in COVID-19. Method: immunoSEQ multiplex PCR; TCRdb's copy keeps in-frame clones and lacks some. The sample records over 60,000 clones, around four fifths being singletons. The sequenced sample was peripheral blood. The receptors shown here come from a man aged 55 to 69 with COVID-19, enrolled during active disease. The conserved cysteine and the conserved F or W are not part of the CDR3 here. Only part of the rows carry a size: once, few, many, or a class if the clone is expanded.

clone size: -; J gene: TRBJ2-4; V gene: TRBV30; CDR3 protein: AWSLKGGVGNIQY
clone size: -; J gene: TRBJ1-1; V gene: TRBV21-1; CDR3 protein: ASSSSRACLQGYLSRAF
clone size: -; J gene: TRBJ1-3; V gene: TRBV6-5; CDR3 protein: ASSVTGDGNTIY
clone size: -; J gene: TRBJ1-3; V gene: TRBV7-2; CDR3 protein: ASSFRQGRNTIY
clone size: -; J gene: TRBJ2-5; V gene: TRBV5-1; CDR3 protein: ASSLAGVVQETQY
clone size: -; J gene: TRBJ1-6; V gene: TRBV5-3; CDR3 protein: ARRTETSDSPLH
clone size: -; J gene: TRBJ2-3; V gene: TRBV20-1; CDR3 protein: SASPSDTQY
clone size: -; J gene: TRBJ2-3; V gene: TRBV5-1; CDR3 protein: ASSLEGADTQY
clone size: -; J gene: TRBJ2-4; V gene: TRBV5-1; CDR3 protein: ASSLRQGSKNIQY
clone size: -; J gene: TRBJ2-7; V gene: TRBV5-1; CDR3 protein: ASSISGSSEQY
clone size: -; J gene: TRBJ2-3; V gene: TRBV3-1/TRBV3-2; CDR3 protein: ASSPRLAGDTQY
clone size: few; J gene: TRBJ1-6; V gene: TRBV5-1; CDR3 protein: ASTFGDGLNSPLH
clone size: -; J gene: TRBJ2-3; V gene: TRBV27; CDR3 protein: ASGGGATGSTDTQY
clone size: few; J gene: TRBJ1-5; V gene: TRBV2; CDR3 protein: ASSDRTVFQPQH
clone size: many; J gene: TRBJ1-6; V gene: TRBV28; CDR3 protein: ASSSQRGPLH
clone size: -; J gene: TRBJ2-3; V gene: TRBV28; CDR3 protein: ASSSLGQGRY
clone size: few; J gene: TRBJ2-2; V gene: TRBV3-1/TRBV3-2; CDR3 protein: ASSRGGSRTGELF
clone size: -; J gene: TRBJ2-7; V gene: TRBV6-6; CDR3 protein: ASSYERKGREQY
clone size: -; J gene: TRBJ1-2; V gene: TRBV4-1; CDR3 protein: ASSQTPAGGAFGYT
clone size: -; J gene: TRBJ2-7; V gene: TRBV3-1/TRBV3-2; CDR3 protein: ASSHKPTEAYEQY
clone size: few; J gene: TRBJ2-1; V gene: TRBV9; CDR3 protein: ASSVGNRGEGQF
clone size: -; J gene: TRBJ1-2; V gene: TRBV19; CDR3 protein: ASSIVQGNYGYT
clone size: -; J gene: TRBJ1-1; V gene: TRBV28; CDR3 protein: ASITPQGRTEAF
clone size: -; J gene: TRBJ2-7; V gene: TRBV28; CDR3 protein: ASSLAGVYEQY
clone size: once; J gene: TRBJ2-1; V gene: TRBV10-3; CDR3 protein: AISEGAGQGSYNEQF
clone size: once; J gene: TRBJ1-5; V gene: TRBV7-2; CDR3 protein: ASSFLSANNQPQH
clone size: -; J gene: TRBJ2-3; V gene: TRBV6-2/TRBV6-3; CDR3 protein: ASSFPGGSTDTQY
clone size: -; J gene: TRBJ2-1; V gene: TRBV7-2; CDR3 protein: ASTSPEFGVGEQF
clone size: -; J gene: TRBJ2-3; V gene: TRBV5-4; CDR3 protein: ASSSTSVTDTQY